The 30 T cell receptor beta chains reported below all come from one sample, sequenced in a study of molecular identifiers for immune sequencing clone quantification. TCRdb itself ran the PCR reads through MiXCR, one entry per CDR3 protein. Altogether more than 450,000 distinct CDR3 sequences are present, about a fifth being singletons, with the ten largest covering more than 0.8%. Sequenced sample: naive CD8+ T cells from blood, with Jurkat cell RNA spiked in. Documented subset: FACS-sorted CD8+CD4-CCR7+CD45RA+ naive T cells. The origin of the receptors is a human donor in good health. Some libraries in this study had Jurkat cell RNA spiked in.

V gene TRBV7-6 combines with J gene TRBJ2-7; tentative D call: TRBD1 (5 bases). V was cut by 2 bases and J by 3 bases, with 14 bases left in between. Germline V gene sequence: CDR1 SGHVS, CDR2 FNYEAQ. There are 15 residues in the CDR3. Here the CDR3 reads CASSLMSGSYYEQYF. The CDR3 region has the DNA TGTGCCAGCAGCTTAATGTCAGGGTCTTACTACGAGCAGTACTTC.

This clonotype was seen ten or more times. The chain couples TRBV19 to TRBJ1-1; D is perhaps TRBD1 (5 bases). The CDR3 contains 13 residues. The V end was cut by 9 bases, the J end by 0 bases, with 11 bases between. The germline V gene encodes CDR1 LNHDA and CDR2 SQIVND (reference sequence). The CDR3 here is CARMTVMNTEAFF. The DNA of the CDR3 is TGTGCCAGGATGACAGTCATGAACACTGAAGCTTTCTTT.

On this clonotype itself: A much larger clone sits a single nucleotide away, making a read error possible. DNA of the CDR3: TGTGCCGGCAGCTTAAGGGGATCTGGGGCCAACGTCCTGACTTTC. It encodes CAGSLRGSGANVLTF. The chain has TRBV5-3 and TRBJ2-6; D is possibly TRBD1 (5 bases). TRBV5-3 is recorded as an ORF, its role being uncertain. The CDR3 length is 15 residues. V lost 10 bases and J 1 base, leaving 15 bases between the germline ends.

This clonotype was seen repeatedly, ten times or more. The V call is TRBV7-9, the J call TRBJ2-7; TRBD1 matches 9 bases. The junction had 5 bases not matched to a gene; V was cut back by 5 bases and J by 0 bases. The CDR3 totals 15 residues. Germline CDR1 is SEHNR and CDR2 is FQNEAQ (reference sequence). This chain's CDR3 is CASSSTGGYSYEQYF. The CDR3, as DNA: TGTGCCAGCAGCAGCACAGGGGGCTACTCCTACGAGCAGTACTTC. The whole variable domain, filled in from reference TRBV7-9 and TRBJ2-7, reads DTGVSQNPRHKITKRGQNVTFRCDPISEHNRLYWYRQTLGQGPEFLTYFQNEAQLEKSRLLSDRFSAERPKGSFSTLEIQRTEQGDSAMYLCASSSTGGYSYEQYFGPGTRLTVT.

Note on this clonotype: This may stem from a read error, because a much larger clone lies one nucleotide away. This chain uses TRBV28 with TRBJ1-6; D gene unclear. CDR1 is MDHEN and CDR2 is SYDVKM in the germline V gene. The CDR3 consists of 16 residues. The CDR3 sequence is CVSITIRSSYNSPLHF. In DNA, the CDR3 is TGTGTCAGCATCACGATCCGGAGCTCCTATAATTCACCCCTCCACTTT. The whole variable domain, filled in from reference TRBV28 and TRBJ1-6, reads DVKVTQSSRYLVKRTGEKVFLECVQDMDHENMFWYRQDPGLGLRLIYFSYDVKMKEKGDIPEGYSVSREKKERFSLILESASTNQTSMYLCVSITIRSSYNSPLHFGNGTRLTVT.

V gene TRBV27 combines with J gene TRBJ2-3; no firm D call. Germline values: CDR1 MNHEY, CDR2 SMNVEV (reference sequence). V was shortened by 7 bases and J by 2 bases, with 10 bases between the two germline ends. This CDR3 comprises 13 residues. CDR3 loop: CASTFGDTDTQYF. CDR3 coding DNA: TGTGCCAGCACGTTCGGCGACACAGATACGCAGTATTTT.

The CDR3, as DNA: TGTGCCAGCAGTTCAGGAATCTATGGCTACACCTTC. It encodes CASSSGIYGYTF. V gene TRBV12-3 or TRBV12-4 combines with J gene TRBJ1-2; D not certain. V lost 4 bases and J lost 4, with 7 bases in between. The CDR3 extends over 12 amino acids.

This clonotype was picked up many times. The chain recombines TRBV29-1 with TRBJ1-1; D may be TRBD1 (6 bases). V lost 6 bases, J lost 1 base, and 9 bases lay in between. The CDR3 runs 12 residues. Germline assignment: CDR1 SQVTM and CDR2 ANQGSEA. This CDR3 reads CSVQGTNTEAFF. CDR3 nucleotide sequence: TGCAGCGTCCAGGGGACGAACACTGAAGCTTTCTTT.

With respect to this clonotype: This could be a read error, since a much larger clone is one nucleotide away. The chain recombines TRBV2 with TRBJ1-4, with 7 bases aligning to TRBD1. The CDR3 has 14 amino acids. Losses at the gene ends were 7 bases for V and 5 bases for J; bases not matched to a gene: 7. Germline CDR1 reads SNHLY; CDR2 reads FYNNEI. CDR3 in amino acids: CASTGGQMNEKLFF. The CDR3 DNA reads as TGTGCCAGCACGGGGGGACAGATGAATGAAAAACTGTTTTTT. The full variable domain, its missing parts supplied by reference TRBV2 and TRBJ1-4, is EPEVTQTPSHQVTQMGQEVILRCVPISNHLYFYWYRQILGQKVEFLVSFYNNEISEKSEIFDDQFSVERPDGSNFTLKIRSTKLEDSAMYFCASTGGQMNEKLFFGSGTQLSVL.

This clonotype has only a few counts. The rearrangement joins TRBV27 to TRBJ1-6; D may be TRBD1 (5 bases). This CDR3 is 13 amino acids long. From germline, CDR1 is MNHEY and CDR2 SMNVEV (reference sequence). V was clipped by 6 bases and J by 5 bases, with 8 bases between them. CDR3 in amino acids: CASRGPHNSPLHF. Here the CDR3 DNA reads TGTGCCAGCAGGGGGCCCCATAATTCACCCCTCCACTTT.

This chain joins TRBV7-2 and TRBJ2-7; D is uncertain. V lost 0 bases to trimming and J lost 2 bases, with 8 bases between them. CDR1 is SGHTA, CDR2 FQGNSA, per germline. The CDR3 is 14 amino acids. The CDR3, as DNA: TGTGCCAGCAGCTTAGCGGCTAACCCCTACGAGCAGTACTTC. This codes for CASSLAANPYEQYF.

This clonotype was seen repeatedly, ten times or more. An end of the junction differs from the germline gene, which may be a read error. This chain uses TRBV4-3 with TRBJ2-3; TRBD2 agrees at 10 bases. The CDR3 has 15 residues. The germline CDR1 and CDR2 sequences are LGHNA and YSLEER. CDR3 in DNA: TGTGCCAGCAGCCAAACTAGCGGGGGCACAGATACGCAGTATTTT. Its protein is CASSQTSGGTDTQYF.

This clonotype appeared a few times. This rearrangement joins TRBV2 to TRBJ2-5; no clear D. There are 17 residues in the CDR3. Looked up from germline, CDR1 is SNHLY and CDR2 is FYNNEI. The ends were cut back, 8 bases at V and 3 bases at J, with 25 bases in the middle. The CDR3 spells CASFYLPWAEEKETQYF. Written as DNA, the CDR3 is TGTGCCAGCTTTTATCTGCCCTGGGCTGAAGAGAAAGAGACCCAGTACTTC.

This clonotype was observed at least ten times. As DNA, the CDR3 is TGTGCCAGCAGCTACCCGACAGGGGAAAAAGATACGCAGTATTTT. Protein: CASSYPTGEKDTQYF. V and J are TRBV5-5 and TRBJ2-3, with TRBD1 identical over 8 bases. The length of the CDR3 is 15 residues. From germline, CDR1 is SGHKS and CDR2 YYEKEE (reference sequence). V shed 3 bases, J shed 5 bases, and the junction held 8 bases outside the gene matches.

This clonotype has more than one count but fewer than ten. J is TRBJ1-3 and V is TRBV2; D call uncertain. V gave up 7 bases and J gave up 9 bases, with 16 bases separating them. CDR1 is SNHLY and CDR2 is FYNNEI in the germline V gene. The CDR3 is made up of 13 amino acids. Written as DNA, the CDR3 is TGTGCCAGCATTTTTGGTCCAGGCAGCACCATATATTTT. Its protein is CASIFGPGSTIYF. The full variable domain, with the rest looked up from reference TRBV2 and TRBJ1-3, is EPEVTQTPSHQVTQMGQEVILRCVPISNHLYFYWYRQILGQKVEFLVSFYNNEISEKSEIFDDQFSVERPDGSNFTLKIRSTKLEDSAMYFCASIFGPGSTIYFGEGSWLTVV.

This clonotype has a handful of counts. The chain joins TRBV24-1 to TRBJ2-1; D possibly corresponds to TRBD1 (5 bases). The CDR3 contains 16 residues. Trimming left V 0 bases short and J 0 bases short, with 8 bases between. Per the germline V gene, CDR1 is KGHDR and CDR2 is SFDVKD. CDR3 loop: CATSDLSGPSYNEQFF. CDR3 nucleotides: TGTGCCACCAGTGATTTGTCAGGGCCCTCCTACAATGAGCAGTTCTTC.

CDR3 region: CASSPGASGSTDTQYF. The CDR3 nucleotides read TGTGCCAGCAGTCCCGGGGCTAGCGGAAGCACAGATACGCAGTATTTT. This chain joins TRBV27 and TRBJ2-3; 7 bases match TRBD2. Germline V CDR1 and CDR2: MNHEY, SMNVEV (reference sequence). V was clipped by 5 bases and J by 0 bases; unmatched bases: 8. The CDR3 is 16 residues long.

V is TRBV6-2 or TRBV6-3 and J is TRBJ2-1; D is perhaps TRBD1 (6 bases). This CDR3 region has 15 residues. V lost 0 bases, J lost 7 bases, and 13 bases lay in between. Germline CDR1 reads MNHEY; CDR2 reads SVGEGT. CDR3 coding DNA: TGTGCCAGCAGTTACTCGATACAGGGAGCGAATGAGCAGTTCTTC. Residues: CASSYSIQGANEQFF.

This clonotype was seen more than once but under ten times. The gene calls are TRBV6-2 or TRBV6-3 and TRBJ1-5, with D hard to call. V shed 0 bases and J shed 4 bases, with 10 bases lying between them. This CDR3 comprises 15 residues. Germline assignment: CDR1 MNHEY and CDR2 SVGEGT. As DNA, the CDR3 is TGTGCCAGCAGTTACTCGGTTTATGAGAATCAGCCCCAGCATTTT. This codes for CASSYSVYENQPQHF.

The sample holds a few counts of this clonotype. This rearrangement joins TRBV30 to TRBJ1-6, with TRBD1 as a possible D gene (6 bases). V was clipped by 2 bases and J by 15 bases, with 14 bases between them. Germline-derived CDR1 and CDR2 are GTSNPN and SVGIG (reference sequence). The CDR3 spans 12 residues. DNA of the CDR3: TGTGCCTGGAGTACAACAGGGATTTTCCTCCACTTT. This encodes CAWSTTGIFLHF.

This clonotype was counted many times. The chain combines TRBV27 with TRBJ2-7; D uncertain. The germline gives CDR1 MNHEY, CDR2 SMNVEV (reference sequence). V was cut by 4 bases and J by 3 bases, with 7 bases left in between. This CDR3 has 12 residues. CDR3 sequence: CASSSYNYEQYF. The CDR3 region has the DNA TGTGCCAGCAGTTCGTATAACTACGAGCAGTACTTC.

This clonotype was counted ten times or more. V gene TRBV4-1 combines with J gene TRBJ1-4, with D unresolved. Germline lookup yields CDR1 MGHRA and CDR2 YSYEKL. The CDR3 has 16 amino acids. V gave up 1 base and J gave up 5 bases, with 14 bases separating them. The CDR3 nucleotides read TGCGCCAGCAGCCAAGTTGCAGGCGGATTAAATGAAAAACTGTTTTTT. Protein product: CASSQVAGGLNEKLFF.

This clonotype was detected a few times. The chain joins TRBV19 to TRBJ2-7, with TRBD2 matching over 10 bases. CDR3 length: 14 amino acids. Germline V lookup: CDR1 LNHDA, CDR2 SQIVND (reference sequence). J was trimmed by 2 bases and V by 10 bases; bases with no gene match: 8. The CDR3 here is CATRTSGEPYEQYF. CDR3 sequence (DNA): TGTGCCACTCGGACTAGCGGAGAACCCTACGAGCAGTACTTC. Full variable domain (rest looked up from reference TRBV19 and TRBJ2-7): DGGITQSPKYLFRKEGQNVTLSCEQNLNHDAMYWYRQDPGQGLRLIYYSQIVNDFQKGDIAEGYSVSREKKESFPLTVTSAQKNPTAFYLCATRTSGEPYEQYFGPGTRLTVT.

Points on this clonotype: A read error is possible here, since a much larger clone lies one base away. V gene TRBV7-6 combines with J gene TRBJ2-4, with D possibly matching TRBD2 (6 bases). The CDR3 is made up of 15 amino acids. V was shortened by 5 bases and J by 4 bases, with 15 bases between the two germline ends. Germline V gene data show CDR1 as SGHVS and CDR2 as FNYEAQ. CDR3 region: CASSNDRDSKNIQYF. CDR3 nucleotide sequence: TGTGCCAGCAGCAACGACCGGGACTCTAAAAACATTCAGTACTTC. Variable domain in full (rest from reference TRBV7-6 and TRBJ2-4): GAGVSQSPRYKVTKRGQDVALRCDPISGHVSLYWYRQALGQGPEFLTYFNYEAQQDKSGLPNDRFSAERPEGSISTLTIQRTEQRDSAMYRCASSNDRDSKNIQYFGAGTRLSVL.

This clonotype showed up just a few times. The chain employs TRBV7-9 and TRBJ2-2; TRBD1 aligns across 7 bases. CDR1 is SEHNR, CDR2 FQNEAQ, per germline (reference sequence). CDR3 length equals 20 residues. With 4 bases clipped from V and 1 base from J, the junction kept 18 bases outside the gene matches. CDR3 DNA: TGTGCCAGCAGCTCCCGAACAAATTCAATCGACAGGGAGAACACCGGGGAGCTGTTTTTT. Its protein product is CASSSRTNSIDRENTGELFF.

This clonotype was recorded many times. The rearrangement uses TRBV5-1 and TRBJ2-1; D is unresolved. CDR3 size: 14 residues. V was cut by 1 base and J by 5 bases, with 10 bases left in between. The V gene's germline CDR1 is SGHRS and CDR2 YFSETQ. The CDR3 protein is CASSLLTLHNEQFF. CDR3 DNA: TGCGCCAGCAGCTTGTTAACCCTCCACAATGAGCAGTTCTTC.

This clonotype was detected ten times or more. The V call is TRBV7-8, the J call TRBJ2-7; 10 nucleotides line up with TRBD2. The CDR3 is made up of 17 amino acids. Trimming cost V 5 bases and J 2 bases; bases outside gene matches: 12. The germline V gene encodes CDR1 SGHVS and CDR2 FQNEAQ. The CDR3 DNA sequence: TGTGCCAGCAGCCTGGGGATAGCGGGGGGCATGACCTACGAGCAGTACTTC. Its translation is CASSLGIAGGMTYEQYF. The variable domain in full, completed from reference TRBV7-8 and TRBJ2-7, reads GAGVSQSPRYKVAKRGQDVALRCDPISGHVSLFWYQQALGQGPEFLTYFQNEAQLDKSGLPSDRFFAERPEGSVSTLKIQRTQQEDSAVYLCASSLGIAGGMTYEQYFGPGTRLTVT.

About this clonotype: Compared with germline, one end of the junction differs, possibly owing to a read error. The chain employs TRBV7-9 and TRBJ2-5, with 9 bases aligning to TRBD1. This CDR3 is built from 14 residues. Germline lookup yields CDR1 SEHNR and CDR2 FQNEAQ (reference sequence). In nucleotides, the CDR3 is TGTGCCAGCAGATATACAGGGGGCTGGGAGACCCAGTGCTTC. It is translated as CASRYTGGWETQCF.

Remarks on this clonotype: A read error is possible here, since a much larger clone lies one base away. No conserved phenylalanine or tryptophan is present at the end of the CDR3, so a read error is the likely explanation. V and J are TRBV7-8 and TRBJ2-5, with 8 bases fitting TRBD2. Germline V gene sequence: CDR1 SGHVS, CDR2 FQNEAQ. This CDR3 contains 18 residues. The J segment lost 1 base and the V segment lost 2 bases, leaving 12 bases of the junction unmatched. The CDR3 here is CASSLTPVSGGTQETQYL. CDR3 nucleotide sequence: TGTGCCAGCAGCTTAACACCCGTAAGCGGGGGTACCCAAGAGACCCAGTACCTC.

The sample holds many counts of this clonotype. The chain has TRBV27 and TRBJ2-7, with a tentative D call TRBD2 (5 bases). Germline assignment: CDR1 MNHEY and CDR2 SMNVEV (reference sequence). The CDR3 spans 15 residues. Trimming pared 2 bases from V and 3 bases from J, leaving 14 bases between. The CDR3 nucleotides are TGTGCCAGCAGTTTAGGCCCCGAGGGAATCTACGAGCAGTACTTC. Protein product: CASSLGPEGIYEQYF.